This TCR beta chain was identified during a study of identical twins. TCRdb passed the 5' RACE reads through MiXCR, listing each CDR3 protein once. The sample records 500,000 to 550,000 distinct CDR3 sequences, approximately 22% being singletons. The CDR3 runs 13 residues. The V and J ends lost 3 bases and 6 bases, in that order; junction bases with no gene match: 1. The V gene's germline CDR1 is KGHDR and CDR2 SFDVKD. These data also featured in a second study, about T cells expressing NK-cell markers.

The sequence was obtained from a woman aged 18-30 years in good health. The sequenced sample was CD4+ T cells sorted from blood. The gene calls are TRBV24-1 and TRBJ2-1, with 7 bases fitting TRBD2. CDR3 sequence reads: CATSDGTINEQFF. The CDR3 DNA sequence: TGTGCCACCAGTGATGGGACTATCAATGAGCAGTTCTTC.